The rows below give T cell receptor beta chains drawn from one sample of a study of vaccination effects on CD4 cells after COVID-19. No antigen has been identified for these receptors. Profiling relied on immunoSEQ multiplex PCR, and the TCRdb table lists in-frame clones only, not all of them. The table lists more than 20,000 clones, approximately 79% of them singletons. The material was CD4+ T cells from PBMCs cultured with SARS-CoV-2 spike peptides, obtained after COVID-19 vaccination. These receptors all stem from a human donor who received a COVID-19 vaccine. Some clones in this sample may be carry-over from other donors' samples. CDR3s include the opening cysteine and the closing phenylalanine or tryptophan. D genes are given only for firm matches. The listing skips clone size in some rows; elsewhere it reads once, few, many or a size class.

clone size	J gene	D gene	V gene	CDR3 protein	CDR3 DNA
NA	TRBJ2-2	NA	TRBV14	CASSQVLSWGLGTGELFF	TGTGCCAGCAGCCAAGTTCTTTCTTGGGGGCTCGGCACCGGGGAGCTGTTTTTT
NA	TRBJ2-7	NA	TRBV3-1/TRBV3-2	CASSLLLGTYEQYF	TGTGCCAGCAGCCTCCTCTTGGGCACCTACGAGCAGTACTTC
NA	TRBJ2-2	NA	TRBV5-6	CASSFETANTGELFF	TGTGCCAGCAGCTTCGAGACGGCGAACACCGGGGAGCTGTTTTTT
NA	TRBJ2-2	NA	TRBV14	CASSPAEANTGELFF	TGTGCCAGCAGTCCGGCAGAGGCCAACACCGGGGAGCTGTTTTTT
NA	TRBJ1-5	TRBD1	TRBV27	CASSKDRVSNQPQHF	TGTGCCAGCAGTAAAGACAGGGTATCAAATCAGCCCCAGCATTTT
once	TRBJ2-1	NA	TRBV14	CASSHVSGRIYNEQFF	TGTGCCAGCAGCCATGTATCGGGCAGGATATACAATGAGCAGTTCTTC
NA	TRBJ2-2	TRBD1	TRBV2	CASRARDRVSGELFF	TGTGCCAGCAGGGCCCGGGACAGGGTTTCCGGGGAGCTGTTTTTT
NA	TRBJ1-2	NA	TRBV4-1	CASSTQTESYGYTF	TGCGCCAGCAGCACCCAGACGGAATCCTATGGCTACACCTTC
once	TRBJ1-3	NA	TRBV5-1	CASSLVSTPGGNTIYF	TGCGCCAGCAGCTTGGTGTCTACTCCGGGAGGAAACACCATATATTTT
few	TRBJ1-3	NA	TRBV12-3/TRBV12-4	CASSSPSGNTIYF	TGTGCCAGCAGTTCCCCCTCTGGAAACACCATATATTTT
once	TRBJ1-5	TRBD1	TRBV6-5	CASSYRAGGSNQPQHF	TGTGCCAGCAGTTACAGGGCAGGGGGGAGCAATCAGCCCCAGCATTTT
few	TRBJ2-1	NA	TRBV7-9	CASSPRGYNEQFF	TGTGCCAGCAGCCCCCGGGGGTACAATGAGCAGTTCTTC
once	TRBJ2-3	NA	TRBV11-2	CASSTVGGGPDTQYF	TGTGCCAGCAGTACCGTTGGTGGGGGCCCAGATACGCAGTATTTT
NA	TRBJ2-5	TRBD2	TRBV2	CASTSGGARETQYF	TGTGCCAGCACCAGCGGGGGGGCCAGAGAGACCCAGTACTTC
NA	TRBJ1-4	NA	TRBV2	CASNSYGESNEKLFF	TGTGCCAGCAATTCTTATGGCGAGTCTAATGAAAAACTGTTTTTT
NA	TRBJ1-2	NA	TRBV2	CASSASTGSSYGYTF	TGTGCCAGCAGTGCTAGTACCGGGAGTTCCTATGGCTACACCTTC
NA	TRBJ2-3	NA	TRBV7-2	CASSFSRADTQYF	TGTGCCAGCAGCTTCTCCCGGGCTGATACGCAGTATTTT
few	TRBJ1-2	NA	TRBV25-1	CASSDSTSYGYTF	TGTGCCAGCAGTGACTCGACCTCCTATGGCTACACCTTC
few	TRBJ1-2	NA	TRBV4-1	CASSQSGVGGGYTF	TGCGCCAGCAGCCAATCGGGGGTTGGGGGTGGCTACACCTTC
NA	TRBJ2-4	NA	TRBV6-1	CASSESGYQNIQYF	TGTGCCAGCAGTGAGTCAGGTTACCAAAACATTCAGTACTTC
NA	TRBJ1-1	NA	TRBV18	CASSPPLGETEAFF	TGTGCCAGCTCACCACCGCTGGGAGAGACTGAAGCTTTCTTT
NA	TRBJ2-5	NA	TRBV5-1	CASSPDPGIGETQYF	TGCGCCAGCAGCCCAGACCCCGGCATCGGGGAGACCCAGTACTTC
NA	TRBJ2-5	NA	TRBV7-6	CASSLDGGGRKVQYF	TGTGCCAGCAGCTTAGATGGGGGGGGGCGAAAGGTCCAGTACTTC
NA	TRBJ1-2	TRBD1	TRBV19	CASSSSRDRLNYGYTF	TGTGCCAGTAGTTCCTCCCGGGACAGACTAAACTATGGCTACACCTTC
NA	TRBJ2-3	TRBD1	TRBV7-9	CASSLTGTGTDTQYF	TGTGCCAGCAGCTTAACCGGGACAGGCACAGATACGCAGTATTTT
NA	TRBJ2-2	NA	TRBV19	CASSLSGVTGELFF	TGTGCCAGTAGTCTATCAGGGGTAACCGGGGAGCTGTTTTTT
NA	TRBJ2-3	NA	TRBV12-3/TRBV12-4	CASSLTDTQYF	TGTGCCAGCAGTTTAACGGATACGCAGTATTTT
NA	TRBJ2-5	TRBD2	TRBV11-1	CASSFTSGGGQETQYF	TGTGCCAGCAGCTTCACTAGCGGGGGGGGGCAAGAGACCCAGTACTTC
NA	TRBJ2-2	NA	TRBV5-1	CASSLAGVTTGELFF	TGCGCCAGCAGCTTGGCAGGGGTCACTACCGGGGAGCTGTTTTTT
NA	TRBJ1-2	NA	TRBV6-5	CASSYSGYSAYGYTF	TGTGCCAGCAGTTACTCAGGGTATTCGGCCTATGGCTACACCTTC
NA	TRBJ2-3	NA	TRBV6-6	CASSLTGTQYF	TGTGCCAGCAGTTTGACGGGTACGCAGTATTTT
NA	TRBJ2-4	TRBD2	TRBV24-1	CATSSSREGNDIQYF	TGTGCCACCAGCAGCTCGAGGGAGGGGAACGACATTCAGTACTTC
NA	TRBJ1-5	TRBD1	TRBV6-6	CASDRGQLQPQHF	TGTGCCAGCGACAGGGGGCAACTTCAGCCCCAGCATTTT
NA	TRBJ2-5	TRBD2	TRBV7-3	CASSFTPSGGYQETQYF	TGTGCCAGCAGCTTCACGCCTAGCGGGGGGTACCAAGAGACCCAGTACTTC
NA	TRBJ2-3	TRBD2	TRBV6-4	CASSATSGGPTDTQYF	TGTGCCAGCAGTGCCACTAGCGGGGGGCCCACAGATACGCAGTATTTT
NA	TRBJ2-1	TRBD2	TRBV6-5	CASTRLAGASEQFF	TGTGCCAGCACCCGACTAGCGGGGGCGAGTGAGCAGTTCTTC
NA	TRBJ2-3	NA	TRBV24-1	CATAGRGKVADTQYF	TGTGCCACCGCGGGGCGCGGGAAGGTCGCAGATACGCAGTATTTT
NA	TRBJ1-2	NA	TRBV29-1	CSVGPRRNDGYTF	TGCAGCGTTGGGCCCCGAAGGAACGATGGCTACACCTTC
NA	TRBJ2-1	TRBD2	TRBV12-5	CASGLVTGLAGGYGDEQFF	TGTGCTAGTGGTTTGGTAACTGGACTAGCGGGGGGCTATGGGGATGAGCAGTTCTTC
once	TRBJ2-5	TRBD2	TRBV10-3	CAISDQLSGGIQETQYF	TGTGCCATCAGTGACCAATTGAGCGGGGGGATCCAAGAGACCCAGTACTTC
NA	TRBJ2-5	TRBD1	TRBV24-1	CATSDRRTGGWTQYF	TGTGCCACCAGTGATCGCAGGACAGGGGGTTGGACCCAGTACTTC
NA	TRBJ2-5	NA	TRBV6-1	CASSEAFGGQETQYF	TGTGCCAGCAGTGAAGCATTTGGGGGACAAGAGACCCAGTACTTC
NA	TRBJ1-1	NA	TRBV6-4	CASRALPNTEAFF	TGTGCCAGCAGGGCACTCCCCAACACTGAAGCTTTCTTT
NA	TRBJ1-3	NA	TRBV18	CASSDSSGTLDGTIYF	TGTGCCAGCTCAGACTCGTCCGGGACCTTGGATGGTACCATATATTTT
NA	TRBJ1-2	TRBD1	TRBV6-5	CASSYGDRVNYGYTF	TGTGCCAGCAGTTACGGGGACAGAGTTAACTATGGCTACACCTTC
few	TRBJ2-3	TRBD2	TRBV7-8	CASSPTGGADTQYF	TGTGCCAGCAGCCCTACGGGGGGGGCAGATACGCAGTATTTT
few	TRBJ2-1	NA	TRBV5-3	CARSLSSTGYNEQFF	TGTGCCAGAAGCTTAAGCTCAACGGGATACAATGAGCAGTTCTTC
once	TRBJ2-3	NA	TRBV24-1	CATSDPAPATDTQYF	TGTGCCACCAGTGACCCCGCCCCCGCCACAGATACGCAGTATTTT
NA	TRBJ1-3	NA	TRBV7-8	CASSPQGQGRGNTIYF	TGTGCCAGCAGCCCTCAGGGGCAGGGTCGCGGAAACACCATATATTTT
NA	TRBJ2-5	NA	TRBV2	CASSHPTRTETQYF	TGTGCCAGCAGTCACCCGACTAGAACGGAGACCCAGTACTTC
NA	TRBJ1-1	NA	TRBV6-6	CASSYNTDEAFF	TGTGCCAGCAGTTACAATACAGACGAAGCTTTCTTT
NA	TRBJ1-6	NA	TRBV3-1/TRBV3-2	CASSQEWGRDSPLHF	TGTGCCAGCAGCCAAGAATGGGGTAGGGATTCACCCCTCCACTTT
NA	TRBJ1-3	NA	TRBV19	CASSIPTTWFSGNTIYF	TGTGCCAGTAGTATCCCGACGACCTGGTTCTCTGGAAACACCATATATTTT
once	TRBJ1-1	TRBD1	TRBV19	CASSIRQGGNTEAFF	TGTGCCAGTAGTATTCGACAGGGGGGGAACACTGAAGCTTTCTTT